Sequencing of this TCR beta chain was carried out in a study of blood T cell repertoires in COVID-19. The ends were cut back, 7 bases at V and 7 bases at J, with 14 bases in the middle. The V gene's germline CDR1 is PRHDT and CDR2 FYEKMQ (reference sequence). This CDR3 has 13 amino acids. Under the authors' procedure: Quantification of nucleated cells was approximated via reference gene primer amplification. Using immunoSEQ multiplex PCR, the repertoire was profiled, and TCRdb retains in-frame clones only, with some absent. V and J calls and clone size are given by that table; D and trimming were obtained from the DNA. The sample lists tens of thousands of clones, approximately 86% occurring once. This clone was counted a single time.

Material: peripheral blood. This sequence originates from a woman between 50 and 59 years old with active or convalescent COVID-19. The rearrangement links TRBV13 to TRBJ1-5; D may be TRBD1 (5 bases). The CDR3 nucleotides are TGTGCCAGCACCTACGGGAGGGGCCAGCCCCAGCATTTT. It specifies CASTYGRGQPQHF. The whole variable domain, filled in from reference TRBV13 and TRBJ1-5, reads AAGVIQSPRHLIKEKRETATLKCYPIPRHDTVYWYQQGPGQDPQFLISFYEKMQSDKGSIPDRFSAQQFSDYHSELNMSSLELGDSALYFCASTYGRGQPQHFGDGTRLSIL.